Below are 26 T cell receptor beta chains sequenced from a single sample in a study of cytomegalovirus exposure and HLA in healthy donors. The PCR made use of 60 Vbeta and 13 Jbeta primers. Sequencing was performed with immunoSEQ multiplex PCR; in TCRdb, only in-frame clones are kept and a portion is missing. The sample consists of approximately 120,000 clones, around 75% of them appearing once. Sequencing input: PBMCs. The source is a man between 25 and 39 years old in good health and CMV-seronegative.

The chain uses TRBV7-2 and TRBJ2-7; 8 bases are shared with TRBD1. The CDR3 is 14 amino acids. Germline V CDR1 and CDR2: SGHTA, FQGNSA. V lost 10 bases and J lost 8; bases outside the gene matches: 16. The CDR3 DNA is TGTGCCAAACGGTGCAGGGGGCGCATTTATAAGCAGTACTTC. It translates to CAKRCRGRIYKQYF.

Only a few counts were recorded for this clone. This sequence joins TRBV6-5 and TRBJ2-5; the D gene is possibly TRBD1 (7 bases). V lost 2 bases to trimming and J lost 3 bases, with 10 bases between them. The CDR3 is 14 residues long. Germline CDR1 and CDR2: MNHEY and SVGAGI. The CDR3 loop is CASSYVRGEETQYF. The CDR3 region has the DNA TGTGCCAGCAGTTACGTCAGGGGGGAAGAGACCCAGTACTTC.

This chain uses TRBV25-1 with TRBJ2-2, with 8 bases fitting TRBD1. CDR3 length: 16 residues. V shed 5 bases, J shed 6 bases, and the junction held 11 bases outside the gene matches. The V gene's germline CDR1 is MGHDK and CDR2 SYGVNS. The CDR3 loop reads CASSPERDRRSGELFF. CDR3 in DNA: TGTGCCAGCAGTCCAGAAAGGGACAGGCGATCCGGGGAGCTGTTTTTT. Full variable domain (outside the CDR3, taken from reference TRBV25-1 and TRBJ2-2): EADIYQTPRYLVIGTGKKITLECSQTMGHDKMYWYQQDPGMELHLIHYSYGVNSTEKGDLSSESTVSRIRTEHFPLTLESARPSHTSQYLCASSPERDRRSGELFFGEGSRLTVL.

The chain couples TRBV7-6 to TRBJ1-6; no clear D. The CDR3 has 12 residues. Per the germline V gene, CDR1 is SGHVS and CDR2 is FNYEAQ. V dropped 5 bases and J dropped 7 bases, with 6 bases sitting between them. The CDR3 region has the DNA TGTGCCAGCAGCAACAGAAATTCACCCCTCCACTTT. This encodes CASSNRNSPLHF.

The rearrangement joins TRBV5-1 to TRBJ2-5, with D maybe TRBD2 (5 bases). Trimming shortened V by 4 bases and J by 7 bases, and 20 bases separated the two germline ends. The CDR3 spans 15 residues. CDR1 and CDR2 (germline): SGHRS, YFSETQ. In nucleotides, the CDR3 is TGCGCCAGCAGCCCCCTGAGCGAGTTGGAGGCGACCCAGTACTTC. As protein: CASSPLSELEATQYF.

This clone was observed a handful of times. This chain connects TRBV6-6 to TRBJ1-2; 7 bases are shared with TRBD1. Germline assignment: CDR1 MNHNY and CDR2 SVGAGI (reference sequence). The CDR3 extends over 14 amino acids. V was pared by 3 bases and J by 2 bases, with 3 bases of the junction left unmatched. CDR3: CASSYEQGNYGYTF. The DNA of the CDR3 is TGTGCCAGCAGTTATGAACAGGGGAACTATGGCTACACCTTC.

V gene TRBV10-1 combines with J gene TRBJ2-7; 7 bases line up with TRBD1. CDR1 is WNHNN and CDR2 is SYGVQD in the germline V gene (reference sequence). The CDR3 has 13 residues. V lost 7 bases, J lost 3 bases, and 6 bases stayed unmatched. The CDR3 loop is CASTLDRNYEQYF. CDR3 DNA: TGCGCCAGCACCCTGGACAGGAACTACGAGCAGTACTTC.

The V gene is TRBV4-1, the J gene TRBJ2-7, with 7 bases identical to TRBD1. Germline CDR1 and CDR2: MGHRA and YSYEKL. This CDR3 is built from 14 residues. Trimming removed 3 bases from V and 1 base from J; junction bases left unmatched: 3. CDR3 nucleotide sequence: TGCGCCAGCAGCCATTGGGACAGATCCTACGAGCAGTACTTC. The encoded protein is CASSHWDRSYEQYF.

V and J are TRBV29-1 and TRBJ2-7; D uncertain. Per the germline V gene, CDR1 is SQVTM and CDR2 is ANQGSEA. V gave up 3 bases and J gave up 2 bases, with 11 bases separating them. The CDR3 runs to 13 residues. The chain's CDR3 is CSVEGQRPYEQYF. CDR3 DNA sequence: TGCAGCGTTGAGGGCCAGAGACCCTACGAGCAGTACTTC.

This clone was seen only a few times. This chain uses TRBV30 with TRBJ2-2, with D uncertain. This CDR3 has 14 residues. Deletions cut 0 bases from V and 4 bases from J, with 9 bases between. The V gene's germline CDR1 is GTSNPN and CDR2 SVGIG (reference sequence). The CDR3 here is CAWSVLSSTGELFF. CDR3 coding DNA: TGTGCCTGGAGTGTACTTAGCTCCACCGGGGAGCTGTTTTTT.

The chain recombines TRBV27 with TRBJ2-6, with D possibly being TRBD1 (6 bases). Germline-derived CDR1 and CDR2 are MNHEY and SMNVEV (reference sequence). V lost 5 bases, J lost 0 bases, and 17 bases lay in between. The CDR3 is 18 amino acids. Here the CDR3 DNA reads TGTGCCAGCAGTGCGGACAGATTACCAATCTCTGGGGCCAACGTCCTGACTTTC. It translates to CASSADRLPISGANVLTF.

The chain is built from TRBV9 and TRBJ2-1, with a tentative D call TRBD1 (5 bases). Germline V gene data show CDR1 as SGDLS and CDR2 as YYNGEE. Deletions cut 3 bases from V and 3 bases from J, with 16 bases between. CDR3 length: 16 residues. CDR3 DNA: TGTGCCAGCAGCGCCCAGCCGTGGGGCAACTACAATGAGCAGTTCTTC. Translation gives CASSAQPWGNYNEQFF.

This clone was detected a few times. The genes are TRBV4-3 and TRBJ1-2, with 8 bases fitting TRBD1. The germline V gene encodes CDR1 LGHNA and CDR2 YSLEER. The J segment lost 8 bases and the V segment lost 3 bases, leaving 5 bases of the junction unmatched. CDR3 length: 13 amino acids. Here the CDR3 DNA reads TGCGCCAGCAGCCACGGACAGGGCGGCGGCTACACCTTC. It codes for CASSHGQGGGYTF.

CDR3 bases: TGCAGCGTTGAGGTGGCTGGGGGCAACGAGCAGTACTTC. Translating gives CSVEVAGGNEQYF. J is TRBJ2-7 and V is TRBV29-1; D is perhaps TRBD1 (6 bases). CDR3 length: 13 residues. V dropped 3 bases and J dropped 5 bases, with 14 bases sitting between them. Looked up from germline, CDR1 is SQVTM and CDR2 is ANQGSEA.

Only one count was recorded for this clone. The chain carries TRBV5-4 and TRBJ1-5; D is perhaps TRBD1 (6 bases). Germline V lookup: CDR1 SGHNT, CDR2 YYREEE (reference sequence). The CDR3 loop spans 15 amino acids. V was trimmed by 0 bases and J by 4 bases, leaving 11 bases between them. The DNA of the CDR3 is TGTGCCAGCAGCTTGGGCCCGACAGGAAATCAGCCCCAGCATTTT. Its protein is CASSLGPTGNQPQHF.

The V call is TRBV27, the J call TRBJ1-2; 8 bases are shared with TRBD1. With 6 bases clipped from V and 5 bases from J, the junction kept 5 bases outside the gene matches. The CDR3 extends over 13 amino acids. The germline CDR1 and CDR2 sequences are MNHEY and SMNVEV (reference sequence). CDR3 nucleotides: TGTGCCAGCAGCGGACAGGGAGAATATGGCTACACCTTC. Its translation: CASSGQGEYGYTF.

This clone has just a few counts. CDR3 sequence: CASSLGGGGQPQHF. The CDR3 coding sequence is TGTGCCAGTAGCCTCGGGGGTGGCGGCCAGCCCCAGCATTTT. The chain links TRBV19 to TRBJ1-5; weak D call: TRBD1 (5 bases). There are 14 residues in the CDR3. V lost 6 bases, J lost 7 bases, and 16 bases lay in between. Germline CDR1 is LNHDA and CDR2 is SQIVND (reference sequence).

This clone was observed once. The chain links TRBV2 to TRBJ1-1; no reliable D call. Trimming stripped 4 bases from V and 11 bases from J, with 26 bases between. CDR1 is SNHLY, CDR2 FYNNEI, per germline. CDR3 length: 16 residues. DNA for the CDR3: TGTGCCAGCAGTGTTAGAGCTCTTGGAGACTCGGCTTTGGCTTTCTTT. The encoded protein is CASSVRALGDSALAFF.

This chain uses TRBV23-1 with TRBJ2-7, with unresolved D. TRBV23-1 is assigned to the ORF class and has an uncertain function. Trimming removed 6 bases from V and 4 bases from J, with 16 bases in between. This CDR3 comprises 14 residues. The CDR3 reads CASSLRVSSYEQYF. Written as DNA, the CDR3 is TGCGCCAGCAGCCTTCGGGTTAGTTCGTACGAGCAGTACTTC.

This clone has more than one count but fewer than ten. The genes are TRBV11-2 and TRBJ2-7; D possibly corresponds to TRBD2 (6 bases). Germline CDR1 is SGHAT and CDR2 is FQNNGV. V dropped 5 bases and J dropped 3 bases, with 26 bases sitting between them. The CDR3 sequence is 18 residues long. CDR3 amino acids: CASSPTSRMRGRDYEQYF. In nucleotides, the CDR3 is TGTGCCAGCAGCCCCACAAGCAGGATGCGGGGTCGCGACTACGAGCAGTACTTC. Full variable domain (outside the CDR3, taken from reference TRBV11-2 and TRBJ2-7): EAGVAQSPRYKIIEKRQSVAFWCNPISGHATLYWYQQILGQGPKLLIQFQNNGVVDDSQLPKDRFSAERLKGVDSTLKIQPAKLEDSAVYLCASSPTSRMRGRDYEQYFGPGTRLTVT.

The V and J genes are TRBV4-3 and TRBJ1-4; D uncertain. Germline V lookup: CDR1 LGHNA, CDR2 YSLEER. Trimming removed 0 bases from V and 8 bases from J, with 13 bases in between. The CDR3 has 15 residues. The CDR3 spells CASSQEFVREEKLFF. The CDR3 DNA reads as TGCGCCAGCAGCCAAGAGTTTGTCCGCGAAGAAAAACTGTTTTTT.

The gene calls are TRBV30 and TRBJ1-4; D possibly corresponds to TRBD1 (5 bases). V was shortened by 0 bases and J by 5 bases, with 13 bases between the two germline ends. The CDR3 totals 15 residues. Germline assignment: CDR1 GTSNPN and CDR2 SVGIG (reference sequence). The CDR3 DNA reads TGTGCCTGGAGTGTACGGGCAGGGTTAAATGAAAAACTGTTTTTT. Translation gives CAWSVRAGLNEKLFF.

The chain couples TRBV28 to TRBJ1-2; D perhaps matches TRBD1 (5 bases). Germline values: CDR1 MDHEN, CDR2 SYDVKM. V lost 4 bases and J 7 bases, leaving 7 bases between the germline ends. The CDR3 runs 11 residues. In nucleotides, the CDR3 is TGTGCCAGCAGTTCCAGGGTTGGCTACACCTTC. It is translated as CASSSRVGYTF.

The genes are TRBV7-9 and TRBJ2-7; tentative D call: TRBD1 (5 bases). The CDR3 runs to 14 residues. In germline, CDR1 is SEHNR, CDR2 FQNEAQ (reference sequence). V shed 2 bases and J shed 3 bases, with 11 bases lying between them. The CDR3 protein is CASSLPSQGYEQYF. The CDR3 nucleotides read TGTGCCAGCAGCTTACCTAGTCAGGGCTACGAGCAGTACTTC.

V and J are TRBV6-4 and TRBJ1-6; D is perhaps TRBD1 (5 bases). V was clipped by 3 bases and J by 0 bases, with 18 bases between them. CDR3 size: 19 residues. From germline, CDR1 is MRHNA and CDR2 SNTAGT. CDR3 residues: CASSEPIGHLSSYNSPLHF. CDR3 bases: TGTGCCAGCAGTGAACCTATAGGACACTTAAGCTCCTATAATTCACCCCTCCACTTT.

This clone was detected only a few times. The rearrangement uses TRBV5-1 and TRBJ2-5, with D tentatively TRBD2 (7 bases). The V and J ends lost 4 bases and 2 bases respectively, with 18 bases between them. There are 16 residues in the CDR3. Germline CDR1 and CDR2: SGHRS and YFSETQ. CDR3 sequence (DNA): TGCGCCAGCAGCCCCCTGGCGGGGGCCCAACAAGAGACCCAGTACTTC. Amino acid sequence: CASSPLAGAQQETQYF.